A selection of T cell receptor beta chains follows, all from one sample in a study of blood T cell repertoires in COVID-19. Sequencing was performed with immunoSEQ multiplex PCR; in TCRdb, only in-frame clones are kept and a portion is missing. The sample records 97,000 or so clones, roughly 82% being singletons. The sequenced sample was peripheral blood. Receptor source: a man in his sixties or seventies with active or convalescent COVID-19. Both conserved end residues are part of each CDR3. The D gene is left open where the match is weak. The size field is filled for only some rows; it gives once, few, many or a size class.

.,TRBJ2-7,.,TRBV7-6,TGTGCCAGCAGCAACAATTACGAGCAGTACTTC,CASSNNYEQYF
.,TRBJ2-2,.,TRBV24-1,TGTGCCACCAAGGACACCGATACCGGGGAGCTGTTTTTT,CATKDTDTGELFF
.,TRBJ1-1,.,TRBV5-1,TGCGCCAGCAGCTTGGAATCCGGGGGAACTGAAGCTTTCTTT,CASSLESGGTEAFF
.,TRBJ1-5,.,TRBV6-6,TGTGCCAGCAGTATCCCCCCAGGGGGCAATCAGCCCCAGCATTTT,CASSIPPGGNQPQHF
.,TRBJ2-1,.,TRBV19,TGTGCCAGTAAAGGGGGGGCCCAGGGAAATGAGCAGTTCTTC,CASKGGAQGNEQFF
.,TRBJ2-1,.,TRBV11-2,TGTGCCAGCAGCTTAGATCAGACACATACCTACAATGAGCAGTTCTTC,CASSLDQTHTYNEQFF
TRBD2,TRBJ2-2,.,TRBV3-1/TRBV3-2,TGTGCCAGCAGCACAGCGGGGGGCCCTAACACCGGGGAGCTGTTTTTT,CASSTAGGPNTGELFF
.,TRBJ2-5,.,TRBV11-2,TGTGCCAGCAGCTCCTTCCGGGAGACCCAGTACTTC,CASSSFRETQYF
TRBD2,TRBJ2-3,.,TRBV20-1,TGCAGTGCTAGTAAGCCTCTGAGGAGCGGGGTCACAGATACGCAGTATTTT,CSASKPLRSGVTDTQYF
TRBD1,TRBJ2-2,.,TRBV30,TGTGCCTGGGGGACAGGGAACACCGGGGAGCTGTTTTTT,CAWGTGNTGELFF
.,TRBJ2-7,.,TRBV3-1/TRBV3-2,TGTGCCAGCAGCCAGACTTTTGGGGGGAGCTACGAGCAGTACTTC,CASSQTFGGSYEQYF
TRBD1,TRBJ1-2,.,TRBV19,TGTGCCAGTAGTGCTCATGGGACAGTGGTCTATGGCTACACCTTC,CASSAHGTVVYGYTF
.,TRBJ2-5,.,TRBV9,TGTGCCAGCCGCCGGACAGAACAAGAGACCCAGTACTTC,CASRRTEQETQYF
TRBD1,TRBJ2-4,.,TRBV5-1,TGCGCCAGCAGCTTGGGTCGACAGGGCGACATTCAGTACTTC,CASSLGRQGDIQYF
.,TRBJ1-2,few,TRBV10-1,TGCGCCAGCACAAATGGCTACACCTTC,CASTNGYTF
.,TRBJ1-1,few,TRBV27,TGTGCCAGCACTCAAAGTAGAGTGAACACTGAAGCTTTCTTT,CASTQSRVNTEAFF
.,TRBJ1-4,.,TRBV6-5,TGTGCCAGCAGTTACGGGACATACGAAAATGAAAAACTGTTTTTT,CASSYGTYENEKLFF
TRBD2,TRBJ2-1,once,TRBV7-3,TGTGCCAGCAGCTTACGGCCCGATAGCGGGGGCTATGAGCAGTTCTTC,CASSLRPDSGGYEQFF
.,TRBJ1-1,.,TRBV7-9,TGTGCCAGCAGCTTACTTCAGGGATCCACTGAAGCTTTCTTT,CASSLLQGSTEAFF
.,TRBJ1-6,few,TRBV6-1,TGTGCCAGCAGTGAAACCAGGTGGGGCGGTTCACCCCTCCACTTT,CASSETRWGGSPLHF
.,TRBJ1-1,once,TRBV5-1,TGCGCCAGCAGCGTCTCAGGGATCGGTACGAACACTGAAGCTTTCTTT,CASSVSGIGTNTEAFF
TRBD1,TRBJ1-1,.,TRBV18,TGTGCCAGCTCACCCAGGGGGGACACTGAAGCTTTCTTT,CASSPRGDTEAFF
.,TRBJ2-5,.,TRBV3-1/TRBV3-2,TGTGCCAGCAGTGTCTCAGGGAATATCGTGGAGACCCAGTACTTC,CASSVSGNIVETQYF
.,TRBJ2-3,few,TRBV2,TGTGCCAGCAGTGAAGTCCAGGGCTCAGATACGCAGTATTTT,CASSEVQGSDTQYF
TRBD1,TRBJ1-1,.,TRBV14,TGTGCCAGCAGCCGAGAGGACAGGGGAGCTTTCTTT,CASSREDRGAFF
TRBD1,TRBJ1-6,once,TRBV30,TGTGCCTGGAGTGTGGGACAGAGTAATTCACCCCTCCACTTT,CAWSVGQSNSPLHF
TRBD2,TRBJ2-1,.,TRBV27,TGTGCCAGCAGTATGCTAGCGGGGGTCGATGAGCAGTTCTTC,CASSMLAGVDEQFF
TRBD2,TRBJ2-1,.,TRBV7-2,TGTGCCAGCAGCTTAATCCGGGGGGTAAACAATGAGCAGTTCTTC,CASSLIRGVNNEQFF
.,TRBJ2-2,.,TRBV2,TGTGCCAGCAGTCGACTAGTCAACACCGGGGAGCTGTTTTTT,CASSRLVNTGELFF
TRBD2,TRBJ2-1,.,TRBV5-1,TGCGCCAGCAGCTTGGGCGCGGGGGCCTACAATGAGCAGTTCTTC,CASSLGAGAYNEQFF
.,TRBJ2-3,.,TRBV3-1/TRBV3-2,TGTGCCAGCAGCCTCTCGACTGTCGGCACAGATACGCAGTATTTT,CASSLSTVGTDTQYF
TRBD1,TRBJ2-7,.,TRBV5-1,TGCGCCAGCAGCTTGGCCGGGACAGGGGATGGCGAGCAGTACTTC,CASSLAGTGDGEQYF
.,TRBJ2-7,few,TRBV15,TGTGCCACCAGCAGAGGGCAGGGGCCCTACGAGCAGTACTTC,CATSRGQGPYEQYF
TRBD1,TRBJ2-7,.,TRBV5-1,TGCGCCAGCGCCATGGGACAGGGAGGGACCTACGAGCAGTACTTC,CASAMGQGGTYEQYF
.,TRBJ2-7,.,TRBV10-1,TGCGCCAGCAGCAAGGACATCAACTACGAGCAGTACTTC,CASSKDINYEQYF
.,TRBJ1-5,once,TRBV7-9,TGTGCCAGCACCCAAGGGGGGGATCAGCCCCAGCATTTT,CASTQGGDQPQHF
TRBD1,TRBJ1-3,once,TRBV4-2,TGTGCCAGCAGCACCCGATCGACAGGGGTCTCTGGAAACACCATATATTTT,CASSTRSTGVSGNTIYF
.,TRBJ1-6,.,TRBV7-9,TGTGCCAGCAGCTTAGTCGGGGGAGGGACTGATTCACCCCTCCACTTT,CASSLVGGGTDSPLHF
.,TRBJ2-3,.,TRBV11-2,TGTGCCAGCAGGCTGTCTTATACTAGCACAGATACGCAGTATTTT,CASRLSYTSTDTQYF
TRBD1,TRBJ2-5,many,TRBV7-9,TGTGCCAGCAGCTACCACGGGACAGGGTGGGAGACCCAGTACTTC,CASSYHGTGWETQYF
TRBD2,TRBJ2-3,.,TRBV28,TGTGCCAGCAGTTTATATCCTAGCGGTGGTTGGGATACGCAGTATTTT,CASSLYPSGGWDTQYF
TRBD1,TRBJ1-2,.,TRBV10-3,TGTGCCATCAACCGGGACAGACCTAACTATGGCTACACCTTC,CAINRDRPNYGYTF
TRBD1,TRBJ1-2,.,TRBV20-1,TGCAGTGCCCTGACAGGGAATGGCTACACCTTC,CSALTGNGYTF
.,TRBJ2-3,.,TRBV5-5,TGTGCCAGCAGGCCTCAACTTAGCGGCGATACGCAGTATTTT,CASRPQLSGDTQYF
.,TRBJ2-7,.,TRBV6-1,TGTGCCAGCAGTGAACAGCAGGGGTCCACTCAGTACTTC,CASSEQQGSTQYF
TRBD1,TRBJ1-5,.,TRBV10-3,TGTGCCATCAGTGAGCGGACAGGGGTTGATAGTCAGCCCCAGCATTTT,CAISERTGVDSQPQHF
.,TRBJ2-7,once,TRBV3-1/TRBV3-2,TGTGCCAGCAGCCAGGCAGGGTCCATCTCCTACGAGCAGTACTTC,CASSQAGSISYEQYF